This T cell receptor (beta chain) was sequenced for a study of cytomegalovirus exposure and HLA in healthy donors. Regarding the study as a whole: For most TCR sequences rarity was the rule, although some public TCRs occurred in many donors. Among TCR beta chains, those listed as cytomegalovirus-associated numbered about 160. It was found in a later analysis that first-cohort TCR clusters tended to co-occur in the 100 to 150 validation repertoires.

This clone was counted once. The antigen remains unidentified. The repertoire was sequenced with immunoSEQ multiplex PCR; TCRdb's copy has only in-frame clones and lacks some. The data contain about 300,000 clones, 88% of them singletons. CDR3 length: 20 amino acids. Germline V CDR1 and CDR2: MDHEN, SYDVKM. V shed 5 bases and J shed 3 bases, with 30 bases lying between them. The receptor was derived from a woman younger than 30 in good health and CMV-seronegative. The chain recombines TRBV28 with TRBJ2-3, with TRBD2 as a possible D gene (6 bases). The specimen was PBMCs. In nucleotides, the CDR3 is TGTGCCAGCAGTAACCGGGACTTCTTAACTCACACGGGGACTACAGATACGCAGTATTTT. It specifies CASSNRDFLTHTGTTDTQYF.